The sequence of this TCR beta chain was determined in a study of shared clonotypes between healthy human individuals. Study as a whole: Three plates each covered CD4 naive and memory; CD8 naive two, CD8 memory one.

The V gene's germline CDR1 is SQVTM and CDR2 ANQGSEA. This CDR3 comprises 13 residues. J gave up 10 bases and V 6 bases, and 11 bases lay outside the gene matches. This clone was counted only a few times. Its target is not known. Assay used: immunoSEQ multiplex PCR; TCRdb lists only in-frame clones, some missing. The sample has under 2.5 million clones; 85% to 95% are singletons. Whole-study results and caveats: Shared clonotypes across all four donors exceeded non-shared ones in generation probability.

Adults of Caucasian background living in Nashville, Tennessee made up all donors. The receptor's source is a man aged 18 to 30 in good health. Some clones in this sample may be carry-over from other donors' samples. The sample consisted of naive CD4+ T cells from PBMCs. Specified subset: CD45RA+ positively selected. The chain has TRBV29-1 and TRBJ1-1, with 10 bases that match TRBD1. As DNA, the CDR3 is TGCAGCGTCAGACAGGGGGCATCAGGCAGAGCTTTCTTT. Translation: CSVRQGASGRAFF.